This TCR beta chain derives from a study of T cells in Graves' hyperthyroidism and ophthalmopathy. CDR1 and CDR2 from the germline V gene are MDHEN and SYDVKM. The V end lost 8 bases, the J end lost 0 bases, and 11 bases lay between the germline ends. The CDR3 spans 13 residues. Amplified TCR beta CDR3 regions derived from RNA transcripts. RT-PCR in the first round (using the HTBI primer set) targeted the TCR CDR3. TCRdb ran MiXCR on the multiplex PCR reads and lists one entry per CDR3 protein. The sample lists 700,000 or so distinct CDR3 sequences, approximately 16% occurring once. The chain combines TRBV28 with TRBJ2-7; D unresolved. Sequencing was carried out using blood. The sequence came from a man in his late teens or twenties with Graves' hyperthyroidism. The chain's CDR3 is CASAISVSYEQYF. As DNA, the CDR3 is TGTGCCAGCGCTATATCCGTCTCCTACGAGCAGTACTTC.